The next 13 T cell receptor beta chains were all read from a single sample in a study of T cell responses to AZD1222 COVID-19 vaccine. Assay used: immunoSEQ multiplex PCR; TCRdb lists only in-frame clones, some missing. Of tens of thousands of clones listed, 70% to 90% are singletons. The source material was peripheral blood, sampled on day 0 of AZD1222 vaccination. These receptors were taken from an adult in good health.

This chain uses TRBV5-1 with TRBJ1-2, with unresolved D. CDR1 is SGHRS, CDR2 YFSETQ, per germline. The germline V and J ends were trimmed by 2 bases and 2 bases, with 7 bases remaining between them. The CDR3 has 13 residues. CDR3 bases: TGCGCCAGCAGCTTCGAGGGCAACTATGGCTACACCTTC. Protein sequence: CASSFEGNYGYTF.

This chain's CDR3 is CSVRHRGSDGYTF. CDR3 coding DNA: TGCAGCGTTCGGCACAGGGGGAGCGATGGCTACACCTTC. The chain couples TRBV29-1 to TRBJ1-2; 8 bases agree with TRBD1. Germline lookup yields CDR1 SQVTM and CDR2 ANQGSEA. V was pared by 5 bases and J by 6 bases, with 8 bases of the junction left unmatched. The CDR3 extends over 13 amino acids.

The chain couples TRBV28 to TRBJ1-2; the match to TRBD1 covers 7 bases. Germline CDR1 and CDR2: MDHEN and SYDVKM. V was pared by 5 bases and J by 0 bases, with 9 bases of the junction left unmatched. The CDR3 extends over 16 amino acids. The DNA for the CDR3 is TGTGCCAGCAGTGGAGACAGGGCGCGTACTAACTATGGCTACACCTTC. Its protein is CASSGDRARTNYGYTF.

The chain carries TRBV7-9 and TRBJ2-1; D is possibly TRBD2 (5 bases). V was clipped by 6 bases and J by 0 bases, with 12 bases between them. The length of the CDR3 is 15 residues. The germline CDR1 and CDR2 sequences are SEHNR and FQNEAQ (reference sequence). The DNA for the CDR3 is TGTGCCAGCAGACATCGGGGAAGCTCCTACAATGAGCAGTTCTTC. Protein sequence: CASRHRGSSYNEQFF.

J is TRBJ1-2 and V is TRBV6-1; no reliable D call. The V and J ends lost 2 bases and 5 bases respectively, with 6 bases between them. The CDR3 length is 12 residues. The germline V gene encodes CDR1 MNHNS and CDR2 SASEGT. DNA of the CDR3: TGTGCCAGCAGTGAACGGGGTTATGGCTACACCTTC. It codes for CASSERGYGYTF.

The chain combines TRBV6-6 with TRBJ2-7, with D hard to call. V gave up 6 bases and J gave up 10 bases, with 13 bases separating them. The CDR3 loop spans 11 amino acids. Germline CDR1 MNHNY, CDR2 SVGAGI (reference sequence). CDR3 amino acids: CASRKETIQYF. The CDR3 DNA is TGTGCCAGCAGGAAGGAAACGATCCAGTACTTC.

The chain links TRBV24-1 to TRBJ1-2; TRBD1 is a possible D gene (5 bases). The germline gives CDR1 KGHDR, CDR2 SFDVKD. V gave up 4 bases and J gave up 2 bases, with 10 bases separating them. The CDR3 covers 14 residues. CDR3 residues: CATSDVDRNYGYTF. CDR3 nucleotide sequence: TGTGCCACCAGTGACGTCGACAGAAACTATGGCTACACCTTC.

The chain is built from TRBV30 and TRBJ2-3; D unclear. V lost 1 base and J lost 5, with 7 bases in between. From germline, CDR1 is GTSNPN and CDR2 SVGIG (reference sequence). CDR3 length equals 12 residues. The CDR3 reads CAWSGVGDTQYF. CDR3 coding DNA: TGTGCCTGGAGTGGGGTTGGAGATACGCAGTATTTT.

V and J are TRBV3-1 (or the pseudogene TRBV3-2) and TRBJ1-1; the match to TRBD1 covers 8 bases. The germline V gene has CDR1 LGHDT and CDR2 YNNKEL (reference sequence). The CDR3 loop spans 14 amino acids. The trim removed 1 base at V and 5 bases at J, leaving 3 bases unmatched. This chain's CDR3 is CASSQVDRGTEAFF. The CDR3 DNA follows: TGTGCCAGCAGCCAAGTCGACAGGGGAACTGAAGCTTTCTTT.

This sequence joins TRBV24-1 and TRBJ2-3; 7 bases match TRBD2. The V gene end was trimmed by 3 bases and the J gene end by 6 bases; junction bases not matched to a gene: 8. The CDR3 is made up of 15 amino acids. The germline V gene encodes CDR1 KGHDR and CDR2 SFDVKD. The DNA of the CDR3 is TGTGCCACCAGTGATCCTAGCGGTGGTGGGGATACGCAGTATTTT. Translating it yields CATSDPSGGGDTQYF.

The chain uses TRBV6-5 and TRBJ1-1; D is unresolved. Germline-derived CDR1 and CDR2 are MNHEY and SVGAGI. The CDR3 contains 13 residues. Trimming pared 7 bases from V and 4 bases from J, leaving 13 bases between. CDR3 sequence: CASTPDHFTEAFF. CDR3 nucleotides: TGTGCCAGCACTCCGGACCATTTCACTGAAGCTTTCTTT.

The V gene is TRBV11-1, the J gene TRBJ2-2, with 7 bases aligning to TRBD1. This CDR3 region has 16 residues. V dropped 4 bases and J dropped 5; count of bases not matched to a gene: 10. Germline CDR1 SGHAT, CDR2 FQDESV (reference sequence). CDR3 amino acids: CASSYLTGWSTGELFF. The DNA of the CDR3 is TGTGCCAGCAGCTACCTGACAGGGTGGAGTACCGGGGAGCTGTTTTTT.

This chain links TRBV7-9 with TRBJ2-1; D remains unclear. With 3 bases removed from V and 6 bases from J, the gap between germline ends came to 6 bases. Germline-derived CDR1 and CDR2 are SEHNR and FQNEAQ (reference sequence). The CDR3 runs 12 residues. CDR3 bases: TGTGCCAGCAGCTTCGACGGCAATGAGCAGTTCTTC. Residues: CASSFDGNEQFF.